Listed here are 18 T cell receptor beta chains from one sample, sequenced in a study of T-cell reconstitution after alpha-beta-depleted transplantation in children (dated by TCRdb to the mid-2010s). What the treatment or condition label conveys for this sample: allogeneic hematopoietic cell transplantation with graft depleted of TCRalphabeta T cells and CD19 B cells. The library was generated by PCR. These reads were obtained on an Illumina HiSeq 2500. TCR libraries were prepared with molecular barcoding, using unique molecular identifiers to normalize TCRbeta repertoire quantification. The public reads were reanalyzed by TCRdb: fastp trimming at Q25, MiXCR alignment, in-frame beta chains only. Under each unique CDR3 protein, matching rows form one entry showing the most common genes and DNA. The sample yields about 110,000 distinct CDR3 sequences; about 6% were counted once. 23% of the sample rests with the top ten.

Material: PBMCs, mostly from graft donor cells, obtained 360 days after TCRalphabeta/CD19-depleted stem cell transplant. These receptor sequences come from a male patient between 2 and 15 years old who had a stem cell transplant for acute lymphoblastic leukemia, so the T cells may come from the graft donor.

This clonotype was recorded a few times. The gene calls are TRBV28 and TRBJ1-1; the D gene is possibly TRBD1 (6 bases). CDR1 and CDR2 from the germline V gene are MDHEN and SYDVKM. V dropped 3 bases and J dropped 5 bases, with 10 bases sitting between them. This CDR3 is 13 amino acids long. CDR3 amino acids: CASSLTQGTEAFF. The CDR3 DNA reads as TGTGCCAGCAGTTTGACGCAGGGGACTGAAGCTTTCTTT.

This clonotype was found many times. V usage is TRBV5-1 and J usage is TRBJ2-3; D perhaps matches TRBD2 (6 bases). The CDR3 is made up of 16 amino acids. V was trimmed by 2 bases and J by 1 base, leaving 14 bases between them. Germline V gene lookup returns CDR1 SGHRS and CDR2 YFSETQ. The DNA for the CDR3 is TGCGCCAGCAGCTTTCCCAAGCGGGTAGGCACAGATACGCAGTATTTT. Translated, it gives CASSFPKRVGTDTQYF.

This clonotype was seen repeatedly, ten times or more. The chain links TRBV27 to TRBJ2-1; 9 bases match TRBD1. Germline V gene sequence: CDR1 MNHEY, CDR2 SMNVEV (reference sequence). V shed 4 bases and J 9 bases; nucleotides not matched to a gene: 4. The CDR3 length is 13 residues. The CDR3 coding sequence is TGTGCCAGCAGTTGGGACAGGGCGCGTGAGCAGTTCTTC. This translates into CASSWDRAREQFF.

This clonotype showed up many times. The rearrangement uses TRBV28 and TRBJ2-7; TRBD1 might be the D (6 bases). V was clipped by 2 bases and J by 2 bases, with 10 bases between them. The germline CDR1 and CDR2 sequences are MDHEN and SYDVKM. CDR3 length: 14 residues. This CDR3 reads CASSLGGRTYEQYF. The CDR3 nucleotides are TGTGCCAGCAGTTTAGGGGGCAGGACCTACGAGCAGTACTTC.

V usage is TRBV6-5 and J usage is TRBJ2-3; 8 bases line up with TRBD1. The CDR3 length is 15 residues. The germline CDR1 and CDR2 sequences are MNHEY and SVGAGI. The V segment lost 5 bases and the J segment 3 bases; nucleotides outside the gene matches: 7. CDR3 nucleotide sequence: TGTGCCAGCAGTCTGACAGGGGCTAAGACAGATACGCAGTATTTT. It yields the protein CASSLTGAKTDTQYF.

At least ten counts were recorded for this clonotype. The rearrangement links TRBV27 to TRBJ2-3; possibly TRBD1 or TRBD2 for D (5 bases each). Germline V CDR1 and CDR2: MNHEY, SMNVEV (reference sequence). The CDR3 is made up of 16 amino acids. Trimming left V 7 bases short and J 2 bases short, with 19 bases between. The CDR3 region is CASKRGARWLTDTQYF. The CDR3, as DNA: TGTGCCAGCAAGAGAGGGGCACGGTGGCTCACAGATACGCAGTATTTT.

The genes are TRBV6-4 and TRBJ2-5; D is uncertain. With 2 bases removed from V and 3 bases from J, the gap between germline ends came to 7 bases. The CDR3 runs 13 residues. The germline V gene encodes CDR1 MRHNA and CDR2 SNTAGT. In DNA form, the CDR3 reads TGTGCCAGCAGTGACGAATCTGAAGAGACCCAGTACTTC. Protein sequence: CASSDESEETQYF.

The V and J genes are TRBV19 and TRBJ2-7; TRBD1 matches at 7 bases. CDR3 length: 16 amino acids. Germline trimming cut 2 bases from V and 0 bases from J; bases unmatched to any gene: 7. The germline gives CDR1 LNHDA, CDR2 SQIVND (reference sequence). The CDR3 nucleotides are TGTGCCAGTAGTATAAGTGGGGACAGTGGCTCCTACGAGCAGTACTTC. This gives the protein CASSISGDSGSYEQYF. The full variable domain, in which reference TRBV19 and TRBJ2-7 provide the parts outside the CDR3, is DGGITQSPKYLFRKEGQNVTLSCEQNLNHDAMYWYRQDPGQGLRLIYYSQIVNDFQKGDIAEGYSVSREKKESFPLTVTSAQKNPTAFYLCASSISGDSGSYEQYFGPGTRLTVT.

This clonotype was counted ten times or more. The gene calls are TRBV11-1 and TRBJ2-1; 7 bases line up with TRBD2. Germline V gene lookup returns CDR1 SGHAT and CDR2 FQDESV (reference sequence). The CDR3 has 18 amino acids. With V trimmed by 5 bases and J by 0 bases, 13 bases remained unmatched. This CDR3 is CASSPRPAGALSYNEQFF. CDR3 DNA sequence: TGTGCCAGCAGCCCCCGGCCTGCGGGAGCCCTCTCCTACAATGAGCAGTTCTTC.

V usage is TRBV19 and J usage is TRBJ2-2, with 10 bases that match TRBD2. The CDR3 has 16 amino acids. With V trimmed by 3 bases and J by 6 bases, 7 bases remained unmatched. Germline V gene lookup returns CDR1 LNHDA and CDR2 SQIVND (reference sequence). CDR3 loop: CASSIGLAGAAGELFF. In nucleotides, the CDR3 is TGTGCCAGTAGTATTGGGCTAGCGGGAGCCGCCGGGGAGCTGTTTTTT.

V usage is TRBV29-1 and J usage is TRBJ2-2; 8 positions match TRBD2. Germline V gene lookup returns CDR1 SQVTM and CDR2 ANQGSEA. The V and J ends lost 4 bases and 0 bases, in that order; junction bases with no gene match: 7. The CDR3 consists of 16 residues. Here the CDR3 DNA reads TGCAGCGTTGCGGGGGGGGCCTTCACGAACACCGGGGAGCTGTTTTTT. It specifies CSVAGGAFTNTGELFF.

This sequence joins TRBV5-5 and TRBJ2-7, with D perhaps matching TRBD1 (6 bases). The germline gives CDR1 SGHKS, CDR2 YYEKEE (reference sequence). V was pared by 3 bases and J by 6 bases, with 13 bases between. CDR3 length: 13 residues. The CDR3 loop is CASSSGTLCEQYF. CDR3 nucleotides: TGTGCCAGCAGCTCCGGGACACTCTGCGAGCAGTACTTC.

The chain has TRBV30 and TRBJ2-5, with 9 bases lining up with TRBD2. V was pared by 4 bases and J by 12 bases, with 15 bases of the junction left unmatched. Per germline, CDR1 GTSNPN and CDR2 SVGIG (reference sequence). This CDR3 spans 14 amino acids. The CDR3 bases are TGTGCCTGGATAGAAGCGGGAGGCACCAAGACTAAGTACTTC. Its translation is CAWIEAGGTKTKYF.

This clonotype has a handful of counts. The chain is built from TRBV18 and TRBJ2-7; a possible D gene is TRBD2 (6 bases). The CDR3 contains 16 residues. Between the trimmed V and J ends, which lost 2 bases and 2 bases, there was a span of 16 bases. Germline V gene lookup returns CDR1 KGHSH and CDR2 LQKENI. The CDR3 DNA is TGTGCCAGCTCACCAAATCGGCGGGGACCGACCTACGAGCAGTACTTC. It encodes CASSPNRRGPTYEQYF.

This clonotype showed up many times. The chain joins TRBV11-2 to TRBJ2-1; 7 bases are a match to TRBD1. This CDR3 contains 15 residues. Trimming removed 6 bases from V and 4 bases from J; junction bases left unmatched: 9. Per the germline V gene, CDR1 is SGHAT and CDR2 is FQNNGV. The CDR3 sequence: CASRKTGPHYNEQFF. For the CDR3, the DNA is TGTGCCAGCAGGAAGACAGGGCCGCATTACAATGAGCAGTTCTTC.

In its sample, this clonotype was seen a few times. V gene TRBV24-1 combines with J gene TRBJ2-3, with D perhaps TRBD1 or TRBD2 (6 bases each). The CDR3 is 15 amino acids. Germline V CDR1 and CDR2: KGHDR, SFDVKD. The V end was cut by 3 bases, the J end by 3 bases, with 12 bases between. CDR3 amino acids: CATSDRRGNTDTQYF. The CDR3 region has the DNA TGTGCCACCAGTGATAGGAGGGGGAATACAGATACGCAGTATTTT.

The V gene is TRBV30, the J gene TRBJ1-2, with D possibly being TRBD1 (6 bases). This CDR3 has 12 amino acids. V gave up 3 bases and J gave up 7 bases, with 12 bases separating them. Germline loops: CDR1 GTSNPN, CDR2 SVGIG (reference sequence). The CDR3 DNA reads as TGTGCCTGGAGAACAGGGAGGGGTGGCTACACCTTC. It codes for CAWRTGRGGYTF.

This clonotype was recorded at least ten times. The chain joins TRBV7-8 to TRBJ2-1; D remains unclear. Germline V CDR1 and CDR2: SGHVS, FQNEAQ. V was cut by 5 bases and J by 8 bases, with 13 bases left in between. This CDR3 comprises 13 residues. CDR3 sequence (DNA): TGTGCCAGCAGCCACGACTCGTCATATGAGCAGTTCTTC. It yields the protein CASSHDSSYEQFF.